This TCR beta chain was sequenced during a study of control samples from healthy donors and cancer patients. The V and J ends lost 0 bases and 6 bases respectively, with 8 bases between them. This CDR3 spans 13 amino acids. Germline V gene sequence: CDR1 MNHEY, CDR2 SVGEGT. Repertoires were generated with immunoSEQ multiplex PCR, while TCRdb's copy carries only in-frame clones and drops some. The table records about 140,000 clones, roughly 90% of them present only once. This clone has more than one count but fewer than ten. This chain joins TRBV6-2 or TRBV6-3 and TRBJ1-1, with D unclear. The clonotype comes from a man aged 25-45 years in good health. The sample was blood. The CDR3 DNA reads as TGTGCCAGCAGTTACTCGAGAGTATCTGAAGCTTTCTTT. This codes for CASSYSRVSEAFF.